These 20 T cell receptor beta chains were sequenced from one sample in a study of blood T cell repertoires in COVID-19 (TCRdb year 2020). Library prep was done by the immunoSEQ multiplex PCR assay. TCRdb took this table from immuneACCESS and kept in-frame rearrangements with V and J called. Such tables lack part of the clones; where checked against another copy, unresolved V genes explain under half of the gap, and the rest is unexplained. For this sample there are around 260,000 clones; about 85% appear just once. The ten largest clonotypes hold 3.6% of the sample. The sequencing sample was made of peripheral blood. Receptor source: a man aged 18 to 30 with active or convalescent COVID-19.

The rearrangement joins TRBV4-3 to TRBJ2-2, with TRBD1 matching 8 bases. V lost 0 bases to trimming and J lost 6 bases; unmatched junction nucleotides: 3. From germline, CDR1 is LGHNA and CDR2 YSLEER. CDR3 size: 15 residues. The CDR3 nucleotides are TGCGCCAGCAGCCAAGAGGACAGGGTCTCCGGGGAGCTGTTTTTT. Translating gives CASSQEDRVSGELFF.

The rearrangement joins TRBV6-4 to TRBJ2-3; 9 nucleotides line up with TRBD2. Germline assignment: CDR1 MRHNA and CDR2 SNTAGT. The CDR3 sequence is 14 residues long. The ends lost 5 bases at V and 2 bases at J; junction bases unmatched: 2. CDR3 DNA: TGTGCCAGCAGTCCTAGCGGGAACACAGATACGCAGTATTTT. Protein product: CASSPSGNTDTQYF.

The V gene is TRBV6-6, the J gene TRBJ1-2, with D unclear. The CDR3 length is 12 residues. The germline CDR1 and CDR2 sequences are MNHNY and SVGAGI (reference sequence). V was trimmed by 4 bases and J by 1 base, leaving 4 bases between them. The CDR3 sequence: CASSSYNYGYTF. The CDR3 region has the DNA TGTGCCAGCAGTTCGTATAACTATGGCTACACCTTC.

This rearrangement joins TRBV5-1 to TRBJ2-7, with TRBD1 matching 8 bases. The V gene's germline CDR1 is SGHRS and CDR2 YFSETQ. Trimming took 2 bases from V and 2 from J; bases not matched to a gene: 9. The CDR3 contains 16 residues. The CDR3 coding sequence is TGCGCCAGCAGCTTACGCGCGGCAGGGGGCCCCTACGAGCAGTACTTC. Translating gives CASSLRAAGGPYEQYF.

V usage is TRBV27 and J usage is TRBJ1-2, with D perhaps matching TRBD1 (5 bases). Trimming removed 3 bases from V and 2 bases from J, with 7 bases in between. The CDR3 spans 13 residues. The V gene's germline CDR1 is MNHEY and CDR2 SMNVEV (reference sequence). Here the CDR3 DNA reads TGTGCCAGCAGTTTGACAGTGAACTATGGCTACACCTTC. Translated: CASSLTVNYGYTF.

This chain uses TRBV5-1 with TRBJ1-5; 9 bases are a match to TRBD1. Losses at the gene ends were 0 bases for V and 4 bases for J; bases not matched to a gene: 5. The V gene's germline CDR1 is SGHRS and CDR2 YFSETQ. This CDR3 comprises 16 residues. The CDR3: CASSLEGGTGNQPQHF. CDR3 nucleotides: TGCGCCAGCAGCTTGGAGGGTGGGACAGGGAATCAGCCCCAGCATTTT.

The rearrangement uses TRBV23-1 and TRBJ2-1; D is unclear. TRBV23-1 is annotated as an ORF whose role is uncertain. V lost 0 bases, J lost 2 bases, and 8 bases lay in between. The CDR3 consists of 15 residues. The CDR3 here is CASSQSKHPYNEQFF. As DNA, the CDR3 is TGCGCCAGCAGTCAATCGAAACACCCCTACAATGAGCAGTTCTTC.

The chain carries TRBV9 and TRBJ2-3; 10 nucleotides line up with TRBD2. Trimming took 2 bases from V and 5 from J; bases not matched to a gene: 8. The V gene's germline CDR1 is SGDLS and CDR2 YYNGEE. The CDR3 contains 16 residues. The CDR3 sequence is CASSVPAGGLGDTQYF. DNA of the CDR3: TGTGCCAGCAGCGTCCCAGCGGGAGGGCTGGGAGATACGCAGTATTTT. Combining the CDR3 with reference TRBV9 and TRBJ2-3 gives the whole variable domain DSGVTQTPKHLITATGQRVTLRCSPRSGDLSVYWYQQSLDQGLQFLIQYYNGEERAKGNILERFSAQQFPDLHSELNLSSLELGDSALYFCASSVPAGGLGDTQYFGPGTRLTVL.

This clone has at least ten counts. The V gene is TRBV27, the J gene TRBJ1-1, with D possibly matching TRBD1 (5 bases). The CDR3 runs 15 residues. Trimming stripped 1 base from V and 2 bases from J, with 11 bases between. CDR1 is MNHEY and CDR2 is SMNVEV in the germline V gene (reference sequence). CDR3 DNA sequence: TGTGCCAGCAGTTTATTGTTTAGGGGTAACACTGAAGCTTTCTTT. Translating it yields CASSLLFRGNTEAFF.

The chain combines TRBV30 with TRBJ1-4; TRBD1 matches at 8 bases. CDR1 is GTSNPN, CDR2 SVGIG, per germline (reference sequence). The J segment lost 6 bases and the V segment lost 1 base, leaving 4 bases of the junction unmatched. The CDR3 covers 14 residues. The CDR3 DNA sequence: TGTGCCTGGAGTGACGGGACAGGCCATGAAAAACTGTTTTTT. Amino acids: CAWSDGTGHEKLFF. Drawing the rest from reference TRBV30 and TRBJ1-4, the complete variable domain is SQTIHQWPATLVQPVGSPLSLECTVEGTSNPNLYWYRQAAGRGLQLLFYSVGIGQISSEVPQNLSASRPQDRQFILSSKKLLLSDSGFYLCAWSDGTGHEKLFFGSGTQLSVL.

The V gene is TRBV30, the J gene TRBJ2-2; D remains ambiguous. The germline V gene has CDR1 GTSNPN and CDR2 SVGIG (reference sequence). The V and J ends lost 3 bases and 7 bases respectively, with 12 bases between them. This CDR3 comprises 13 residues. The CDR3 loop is CAWSARLGGELFF. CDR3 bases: TGTGCCTGGAGCGCTAGACTTGGCGGGGAGCTGTTTTTT.

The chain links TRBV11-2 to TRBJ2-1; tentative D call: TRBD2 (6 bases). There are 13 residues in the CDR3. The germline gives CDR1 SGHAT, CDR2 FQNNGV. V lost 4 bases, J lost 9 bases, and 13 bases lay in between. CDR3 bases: TGTGCCAGCAGCTCGCGGAGGGAGGTTGAGCAGTTCTTC. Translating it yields CASSSRREVEQFF.

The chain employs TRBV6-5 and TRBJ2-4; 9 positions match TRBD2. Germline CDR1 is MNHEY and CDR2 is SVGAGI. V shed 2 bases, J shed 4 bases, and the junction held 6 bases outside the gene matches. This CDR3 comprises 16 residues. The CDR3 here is CASSYMGLAGKNIQYF. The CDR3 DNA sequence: TGTGCCAGCAGTTACATGGGGCTAGCGGGAAAAAACATTCAGTACTTC.

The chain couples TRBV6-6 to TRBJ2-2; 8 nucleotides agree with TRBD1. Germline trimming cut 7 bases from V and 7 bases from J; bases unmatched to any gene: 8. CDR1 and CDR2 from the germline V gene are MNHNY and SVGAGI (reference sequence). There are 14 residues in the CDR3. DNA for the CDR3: TGTGCCAGCAATATACAGGGGGAGGTCGGGGAGCTGTTTTTT. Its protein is CASNIQGEVGELFF.

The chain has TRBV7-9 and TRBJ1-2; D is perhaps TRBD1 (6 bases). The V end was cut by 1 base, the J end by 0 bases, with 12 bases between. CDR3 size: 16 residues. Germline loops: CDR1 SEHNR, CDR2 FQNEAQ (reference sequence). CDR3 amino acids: CASSLGSRGPNYGYTF. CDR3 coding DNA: TGTGCCAGCAGCTTAGGGTCCAGGGGTCCTAACTATGGCTACACCTTC.

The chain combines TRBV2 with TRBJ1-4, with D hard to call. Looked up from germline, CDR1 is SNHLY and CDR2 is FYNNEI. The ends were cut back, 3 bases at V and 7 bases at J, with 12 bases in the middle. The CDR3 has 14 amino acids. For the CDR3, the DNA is TGTGCCAGCAGTGAGTGGGGTGAGGGTGAAAAACTGTTTTTT. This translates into CASSEWGEGEKLFF.

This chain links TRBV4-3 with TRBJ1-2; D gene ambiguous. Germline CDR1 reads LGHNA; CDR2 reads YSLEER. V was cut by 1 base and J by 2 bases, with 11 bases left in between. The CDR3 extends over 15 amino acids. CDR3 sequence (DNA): TGCGCCAGCAGCCAAGCCGCTACTTCAAACTATGGCTACACCTTC. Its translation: CASSQAATSNYGYTF.

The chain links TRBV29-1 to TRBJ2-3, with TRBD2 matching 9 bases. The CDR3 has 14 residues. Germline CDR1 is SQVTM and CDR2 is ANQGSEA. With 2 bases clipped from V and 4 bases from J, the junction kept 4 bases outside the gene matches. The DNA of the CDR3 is TGCAGCGTTGAAACTAGCGGGTTTTCAGATACGCAGTATTTT. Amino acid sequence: CSVETSGFSDTQYF.

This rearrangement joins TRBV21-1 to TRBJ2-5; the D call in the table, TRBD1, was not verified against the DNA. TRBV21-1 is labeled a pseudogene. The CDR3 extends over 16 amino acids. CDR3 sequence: CASSRNSGHPQETQYF. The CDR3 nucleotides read TGTGCCAGCAGCAGAAACTCGGGACACCCCCAAGAGACCCAGTACTTC.

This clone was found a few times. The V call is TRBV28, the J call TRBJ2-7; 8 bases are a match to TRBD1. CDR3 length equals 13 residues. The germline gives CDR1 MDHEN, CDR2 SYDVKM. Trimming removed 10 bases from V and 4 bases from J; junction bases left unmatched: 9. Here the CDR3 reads CATSGQAHYEQYF. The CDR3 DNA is TGTGCCACGTCGGGACAGGCTCATTACGAGCAGTACTTC. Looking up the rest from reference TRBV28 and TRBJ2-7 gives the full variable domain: DVKVTQSSRYLVKRTGEKVFLECVQDMDHENMFWYRQDPGLGLRLIYFSYDVKMKEKGDIPEGYSVSREKKERFSLILESASTNQTSMYLCATSGQAHYEQYFGPGTRLTVT.